The clone carrying this T cell receptor (beta chain) has a count of ten or more. This sample was included in a study of T cell repertoires in cytomegalovirus infection. Study summary: A matching HLA type, together with CMV infection, was signaled by public TCR beta signatures.

TCRdb reprocessed the reads with MiXCR, giving one entry per CDR3 protein. The repertoire holds fewer than 200,000 distinct CDR3 sequences, with roughly 14% as singletons. Germline lookup yields CDR1 SGHDN and CDR2 FVKESK. Losses at the gene ends were 4 bases for V and 9 bases for J; bases not matched to a gene: 3. This CDR3 region has 14 residues. The sequenced sample was PBMCs. The chain recombines TRBV14 with TRBJ1-6, with 10 bases matching TRBD1. This sequence originates from a human donor in good health (CMV status not recorded). Some clones in this sample may be carry-over from other donors' samples. The CDR3 DNA reads TGTGCCAGCAGCCCCGGACAGGGGGGTTCACCCCTCCACTTT. Protein: CASSPGQGGSPLHF.